These 26 T cell receptor beta chains were all obtained from the same sample, sequenced in a study of blood T cell repertoires in COVID-19. Using immunoSEQ multiplex PCR, the repertoire was profiled, and TCRdb retains in-frame clones only, with some absent. Among about 50,000 clones, roughly three quarters were seen once, and the ten largest hold about 20%. The sample taken for sequencing was peripheral blood. The receptors come from a man aged 50 or older with active or convalescent COVID-19.

The chain links TRBV7-2 to TRBJ2-1, with 10 bases identical to TRBD2. The CDR3 has 15 amino acids. After removal of 4 bases from V and 6 bases from J, the junction contained 6 bases not matched to a gene. Germline V gene data show CDR1 as SGHTA and CDR2 as FQGNSA. CDR3 sequence: CASSYLGLASNEQFF. CDR3 DNA: TGTGCCAGCAGCTACTTGGGACTAGCGAGCAATGAGCAGTTCTTC.

J is TRBJ1-4 and V is TRBV7-2, with 8 bases aligning to TRBD1. CDR1 is SGHTA, CDR2 FQGNSA, per germline. J gave up 3 bases and V 4 bases, and 1 base lay outside the gene matches. The CDR3 has 14 amino acids. The CDR3 loop reads CASSSRGPNEKLFF. The CDR3, as DNA: TGTGCCAGCAGCTCCAGGGGGCCTAATGAAAAACTGTTTTTT. Supplemented by reference TRBV7-2 and TRBJ1-4, the full variable domain reads GAGVSQSPSNKVTEKGKDVELRCDPISGHTALYWYRQSLGQGLEFLIYFQGNSAPDKSGLPSDRFSAERTGGSVSTLTIQRTQQEDSAVYLCASSSRGPNEKLFFGSGTQLSVL.

V is TRBV15 and J is TRBJ1-2, with 8 bases that match TRBD1. The germline CDR1 and CDR2 sequences are LNHNV and YYDKDF (reference sequence). The junction had 7 bases not matched to a gene; V was cut back by 5 bases and J by 5 bases. CDR3 size: 14 residues. CDR3 sequence reads: CATSPDRGRYGYTF. DNA for the CDR3: TGTGCCACCAGCCCCGACAGGGGTAGGTATGGCTACACCTTC.

This chain links TRBV9 with TRBJ2-1; TRBD2 aligns across 8 bases. This CDR3 region has 15 residues. With 2 bases clipped from V and 7 bases from J, the junction kept 8 bases outside the gene matches. Germline values: CDR1 SGDLS, CDR2 YYNGEE. The CDR3, as DNA: TGTGCCAGCAGCGTCGCCCGGGAGGGCCTGAATGAGCAGTTCTTC. Amino acids: CASSVAREGLNEQFF.

This clone was detected only once. The chain recombines TRBV7-8 with TRBJ2-7; no reliable D call. The CDR3 is 13 amino acids. CDR1 and CDR2 (germline): SGHVS, FQNEAQ. V gave up 5 bases and J gave up 3 bases, with 11 bases separating them. CDR3 in DNA: TGTGCCAGCAGCGTTTTTCTTTACTACGAGCAGTACTTC. Its translation is CASSVFLYYEQYF.

Concerning this clone: This specimen includes other DNA sequences encoding the same CDR3. The V and J genes are TRBV29-1 and TRBJ1-1; TRBD1 aligns across 8 bases. V lost 7 bases, J lost 2 bases, and 6 bases stayed unmatched. The germline CDR1 and CDR2 sequences are SQVTM and ANQGSEA. The CDR3 spans 13 residues. The CDR3 loop is CSAGTGGNTEAFF. For the CDR3, the DNA is TGCAGCGCTGGGACAGGCGGAAACACTGAAGCTTTCTTT.

The genes are TRBV11-2 and TRBJ1-6, with D possibly being TRBD1 (5 bases). V shed 3 bases and J shed 5 bases, with 8 bases lying between them. The CDR3 loop spans 14 amino acids. In germline, CDR1 is SGHAT, CDR2 FQNNGV. CDR3 nucleotides: TGTGCCAGCAGCTTTTCGGGGGATAATTCACCCCTCCACTTT. Protein: CASSFSGDNSPLHF. Variable domain in full (rest from reference TRBV11-2 and TRBJ1-6): EAGVAQSPRYKIIEKRQSVAFWCNPISGHATLYWYQQILGQGPKLLIQFQNNGVVDDSQLPKDRFSAERLKGVDSTLKIQPAKLEDSAVYLCASSFSGDNSPLHFGNGTRLTVT.

The J gene is TRBJ1-2, the V gene TRBV4-1, with 8 bases that match TRBD1. V shed 3 bases and J 5 bases; nucleotides not matched to a gene: 5. The CDR3 is 14 amino acids. Germline values: CDR1 MGHRA, CDR2 YSYEKL. CDR3 nucleotide sequence: TGCGCCAGCAGCCACAGGGGGCGGAATTATGGCTACACCTTC. It codes for CASSHRGRNYGYTF.

The V and J genes are TRBV30 and TRBJ2-6, with 10 bases lining up with TRBD1. After removal of 3 bases from V and 3 bases from J, the junction contained 8 bases not matched to a gene. CDR1 GTSNPN and CDR2 SVGIG come from the germline V gene (reference sequence). This CDR3 is built from 17 residues. Here the CDR3 reads CAWSDDRGQVGANVLTF. CDR3 DNA sequence: TGTGCCTGGAGCGATGACAGGGGGCAAGTTGGGGCCAACGTCCTGACTTTC.

V and J are TRBV18 and TRBJ2-1, with 8 bases matching TRBD1. The J segment lost 7 bases and the V segment lost 5 bases, leaving 10 bases of the junction unmatched. The CDR3 is 15 residues long. Germline CDR1 is KGHSH and CDR2 is LQKENI. CDR3 DNA: TGTGCCAGCTCAGCCGACAGGGGAAGCAAGAATGAGCAGTTCTTC. It specifies CASSADRGSKNEQFF.

V and J are TRBV4-2 and TRBJ2-2; 7 bases align to TRBD1. The CDR3 is 14 amino acids. Trimming at V came to 3 bases and at J to 6 bases, leaving 4 bases not matched to a gene. The germline gives CDR1 LGHNA, CDR2 YNFKEQ. The CDR3 bases are TGTGCCAGCAGCCAGGATACAGGGGCCGGGGAGCTGTTTTTT. Its translation: CASSQDTGAGELFF.

The chain uses TRBV15 and TRBJ2-6; D is undetermined. Trimming took off 0 bases at V and 0 bases at J, with 6 bases between the two ends. The CDR3 consists of 16 residues. Germline V lookup: CDR1 LNHNV, CDR2 YYDKDF (reference sequence). The CDR3: CATSRDSVSGANVLTF. In nucleotides, the CDR3 is TGTGCCACCAGCAGAGATTCTGTCTCTGGGGCCAACGTCCTGACTTTC.

The chain links TRBV21-1 to TRBJ1-2; the D segment call TRBD1 is taken from the table without a DNA check. TRBV21-1 counts as a pseudogene. This CDR3 region has 14 residues. CDR3 coding DNA: TGTGCCAGCGGGACAGAGACAAACCTCTATGGCTACACCTTC. Translating it yields CASGTETNLYGYTF.

This chain links TRBV19 with TRBJ1-1; weak D call: TRBD1 (6 bases). Germline V gene sequence: CDR1 LNHDA, CDR2 SQIVND (reference sequence). V was clipped by 10 bases and J by 0 bases, with 18 bases between them. The CDR3 has 15 amino acids. In DNA form, the CDR3 reads TGTGCCACCTCGACAGGCCAGACAATGAACACTGAAGCTTTCTTT. This gives the protein CATSTGQTMNTEAFF.

The CDR3 sequence: CASSQTTTDTQYF. In DNA, the CDR3 is TGTGCCAGCAGCCAAACTACCACAGATACGCAGTATTTT. V and J are TRBV4-2 and TRBJ2-3; D gene unclear. The V and J ends lost 2 bases and 2 bases respectively, with 5 bases between them. This CDR3 is built from 13 residues. CDR1 LGHNA and CDR2 YNFKEQ come from the germline V gene.

This chain connects TRBV3-1 (or the pseudogene TRBV3-2) to TRBJ2-5; 8 bases are a match to TRBD2. CDR1 LGHDT and CDR2 YNNKEL come from the germline V gene (reference sequence). With V trimmed by 1 base and J by 1 base, 2 bases remained unmatched. The CDR3 covers 15 residues. DNA of the CDR3: TGTGCCAGCAGCCAAGGACTAGCGTTCCAAGAGACCCAGTACTTC. Amino acid sequence: CASSQGLAFQETQYF.

This clone has a handful of counts. The chain combines TRBV3-1 (or the pseudogene TRBV3-2) with TRBJ1-3; D is unresolved. V was clipped by 2 bases and J by 6 bases, with 5 bases between them. CDR1 is LGHDT and CDR2 is YNNKEL in the germline V gene (reference sequence). The CDR3 is 12 amino acids. The CDR3 coding sequence is TGTGCCAGCAGCCAAAAGCTAAACACCATATATTTT. Amino acid sequence: CASSQKLNTIYF.

This clone was detected only a few times. V usage is TRBV18 and J usage is TRBJ2-2; 8 nucleotides align to TRBD2. Trimming at V came to 5 bases and at J to 4 bases, leaving 6 bases not matched to a gene. Germline V gene data show CDR1 as KGHSH and CDR2 as LQKENI. The CDR3 contains 15 residues. The chain's CDR3 is CASSSRGGLTGELFF. CDR3 DNA: TGTGCCAGCTCATCCCGGGGGGGACTCACCGGGGAGCTGTTTTTT.

The CDR3 nucleotides read TGTGCCAGCAGCAACGCCCCCAGAGGGCATGAGCAGTTCTTC. Its protein product is CASSNAPRGHEQFF. This chain joins TRBV21-1 and TRBJ2-1; the table gives TRBD2 as D, unverified against the DNA. TRBV21-1 is recorded as a pseudogene. The CDR3 is made up of 14 amino acids.

The V and J genes are TRBV21-1 and TRBJ2-1; the D call in the table, TRBD2, was not verified against the DNA. TRBV21-1 is tagged as a pseudogene. The CDR3 runs 12 residues. The CDR3 DNA reads as TGTGCCAGCATGAGGGCGGGGCATGAGCAGTTCTTC. Its translation: CASMRAGHEQFF.

The chain couples TRBV3-1 (or the pseudogene TRBV3-2) to TRBJ1-1, with D possibly matching TRBD1 (6 bases). This CDR3 spans 13 amino acids. Deletions cut 5 bases from V and 5 bases from J, with 12 bases between. Germline CDR1 is LGHDT and CDR2 is YNNKEL (reference sequence). The CDR3 here is CASSDLRGTEAFF. In DNA form, the CDR3 reads TGTGCCAGCAGCGACCTCAGGGGTACTGAAGCTTTCTTT.

CDR3 sequence reads: CASSRSSGTGAQGEQFF. CDR3 bases: TGTGCCAGCTCACGATCCTCCGGGACAGGGGCCCAGGGGGAGCAGTTCTTC. This chain connects TRBV18 to TRBJ2-1; 10 bases align to TRBD1. Germline V gene data show CDR1 as KGHSH and CDR2 as LQKENI. The CDR3 contains 17 residues. The junction had 16 bases not matched to a gene; V was cut back by 4 bases and J by 10 bases. The full variable domain, with the rest looked up from reference TRBV18 and TRBJ2-1, is NAGVMQNPRHLVRRRGQEARLRCSPMKGHSHVYWYRQLPEEGLKFMVYLQKENIIDESGMPKERFSAEFPKEGPSILRIQQVVRGDSAAYFCASSRSSGTGAQGEQFFGPGTRLTVL.

The J gene is TRBJ2-7, the V gene TRBV7-3; a weak D match, TRBD2 (5 bases). V shed 5 bases and J shed 7 bases, with 12 bases lying between them. The V gene's germline CDR1 is SGHTA and CDR2 FQGTGA. The CDR3 is 12 residues long. The CDR3 loop is CASSPPAEEQYF. Written as DNA, the CDR3 is TGTGCCAGCAGCCCCCCAGCGGAAGAGCAGTACTTC.

The V gene is TRBV7-9, the J gene TRBJ2-1; TRBD2 is a possible D gene (5 bases). This CDR3 has 15 amino acids. The V end was cut by 11 bases, the J end by 0 bases, with 17 bases between. Germline CDR1 and CDR2: SEHNR and FQNEAQ (reference sequence). The CDR3 loop is CAYTSVGSSYNEQFF. DNA for the CDR3: TGTGCCTATACCAGCGTGGGGAGCTCCTACAATGAGCAGTTCTTC.

The chain links TRBV25-1 to TRBJ1-2; the D is unclear. The CDR3 is made up of 11 amino acids. Trimming took off 5 bases at V and 4 bases at J, with 5 bases between the two ends. Germline loops: CDR1 MGHDK, CDR2 SYGVNS. The CDR3 bases are TGTGCCAGCAGTTCGGGCTATGGCTACACCTTC. This sequence encodes CASSSGYGYTF.

The gene calls are TRBV5-5 and TRBJ1-1; 8 bases match TRBD1. J lost 1 base, V lost 1 base, and 0 bases had no gene match. From germline, CDR1 is SGHKS and CDR2 YYEKEE (reference sequence). This CDR3 spans 14 amino acids. The CDR3 nucleotides are TGTGCCAGCAGCTTGCAGGGGGCGAACACTGAAGCTTTCTTT. Encoded protein: CASSLQGANTEAFF.